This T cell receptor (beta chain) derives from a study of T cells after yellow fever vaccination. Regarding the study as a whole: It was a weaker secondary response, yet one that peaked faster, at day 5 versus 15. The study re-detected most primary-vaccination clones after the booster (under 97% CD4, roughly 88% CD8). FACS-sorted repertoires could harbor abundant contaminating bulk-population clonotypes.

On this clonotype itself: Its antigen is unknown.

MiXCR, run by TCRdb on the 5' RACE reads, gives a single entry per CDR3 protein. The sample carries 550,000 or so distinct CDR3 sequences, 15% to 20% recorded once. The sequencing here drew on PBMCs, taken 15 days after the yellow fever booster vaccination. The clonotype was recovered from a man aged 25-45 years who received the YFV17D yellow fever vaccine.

The DNA for the CDR3 is TGCAGCGTAGCAGGACTGGTCAATCAGCCCCAGCATTTT. Encoded protein: CSVAGLVNQPQHF. The chain uses TRBV29-1 and TRBJ1-5; D is unresolved. V lost 6 bases to trimming and J lost 3 bases, with 12 bases between them. Germline V CDR1 and CDR2: SQVTM, ANQGSEA. The CDR3 is 13 amino acids.